The T cell receptor (beta chain) described here comes from a study of T cell responses to AZD1222 COVID-19 vaccine. Broader study findings: A mostly white British donor set with more females was recruited, and clonal diversity was possibly underestimated. Breadth and depth of Spike-specific TCRs rose after two AZD1222 doses. A reported finding is that nearly half of spike-specific TCRs target unmutated variant regions.

Comment on this clone: Antigen: not known.

Assay: immunoSEQ multiplex PCR; the TCRdb copy retains only in-frame clones and omits some. The table shows over 110,000 clones, with around 92% occurring only once. The sequence was obtained from an adult who had recovered from COVID-19. Source: peripheral blood, taken after recovery from COVID-19.

The CDR3 nucleotides are TGTGCCAGCTCACAAGACAGGGCCACCGGGGAGCTGTTTTTT. Its protein product is CASSQDRATGELFF. The chain joins TRBV18 to TRBJ2-2, with 7 bases aligning to TRBD1. Trimming removed 4 bases from V and 4 bases from J; junction bases left unmatched: 3. The CDR3 runs to 14 residues. The germline CDR1 and CDR2 sequences are KGHSH and LQKENI.